These T cell receptor beta chains were read from a single sample in a study of T-cell memory formation after mild COVID-19. TCRdb redid the calling of the 5' RACE reads with MiXCR, one entry per CDR3 protein. Among fewer than 50,000 distinct CDR3 sequences listed, approximately 9.7% were seen once. What was sequenced was PBMCs or a T cell subset sorted from them (not recorded which). All receptors derive from an adult woman who had mild COVID-19 (a few samples of this study predate the infection). Cell type and time point are not known. Each CDR3 is given with its conserved first and last residue. A D gene is named only where the DNA matches it firmly. Size tells how often a clone was seen (once, few, many) or the class of an expanded clone, and some rows leave it out.

cdr3_length clone_size d_call j_call v_call cdr3_nt cdr3_aa
12 few - TRBJ1-5 TRBV24-1 TGTGCCACTCAGGGATCCGATCAGCCCCAGCATTTT CATQGSDQPQHF
15 - TRBD2 TRBJ2-1 TRBV5-1 TGCGCCAGCAGCCCCGCGTTCCTAGCGGGGAATGAGCAGTTCTTC CASSPAFLAGNEQFF
15 few TRBD1 TRBJ2-3 TRBV7-2 TGTGCCAGCAGCCTGGGACAGGGAAGGACAGATACGCAGTATTTT CASSLGQGRTDTQYF
13 - - TRBJ1-1 TRBV12-3/TRBV12-4 TGTGCCAGCAGTTTTAAGGTCCGGGCTGAAGCTTTCTTT CASSFKVRAEAFF
16 few TRBD2 TRBJ2-5 TRBV7-6 TGTGCCAGCAGCCACCGACTAGCGGGGGGTGTAGAGACCCAGTACTTC CASSHRLAGGVETQYF
14 - TRBD2 TRBJ2-1 TRBV4-3 TGCGCCAGCAGCCTTCGGACTAGCAGGAATGAGCAGTTCTTC CASSLRTSRNEQFF
19 few TRBD1 TRBJ2-7 TRBV12-3/TRBV12-4 TGTGCCAGCAGTACCCTGGACAGGGAAGAGGAGGGGGCCGCCTACGAGCAGTACTTC CASSTLDREEEGAAYEQYF
11 few - TRBJ2-7 TRBV6-5 TGTGCCACCTCAAGGGGAATGGAGCAGTACTTC CATSRGMEQYF
13 few - TRBJ1-2 TRBV7-2 TGTGCCAGCAGCTTGGATGGAAACTATGGCTACACCTTC CASSLDGNYGYTF
13 many TRBD1 TRBJ2-7 TRBV12-3/TRBV12-4 TGTGCCAGCACTGACAGGGACCCCTACGAGCAGTACTTC CASTDRDPYEQYF